The 12 T cell receptor beta chains below come from one sample, sequenced in a study of breast tumors, draining lymph nodes, adjacent tissues. The lymph nodes were axillary draining lymph nodes from breast cancer patients. TCRdb fed the multiplex PCR reads into MiXCR, producing one record per CDR3 protein. The sample has around 290,000 distinct CDR3 sequences, around 31% seen once. The sequenced material came from axillary lymph node tissue. The receptors originated from a female donor with breast cancer. Some clones in this sample may be carry-over from other donors' samples.

This clonotype was counted many times. The chain recombines TRBV6-5 with TRBJ1-5; no definite D call. This CDR3 spans 13 amino acids. V was pared by 0 bases and J by 5 bases, with 5 bases between. Germline CDR1 MNHEY, CDR2 SVGAGI. The CDR3 DNA follows: TGTGCCAGCAGTTACTCATTGGATCAGCCCCAGCATTTT. It translates to CASSYSLDQPQHF.

This clonotype has just one count. The chain uses TRBV20-1 and TRBJ2-7; 7 nucleotides agree with TRBD2. The junction had 8 bases not matched to a gene; V was cut back by 6 bases and J by 6 bases. CDR1 DFQATT and CDR2 SNEGSKA come from the germline V gene (reference sequence). CDR3 length: 12 amino acids. The CDR3 coding sequence is TGCAGTGCCGGAAGGGAGGGGTTCGAGCAGTACTTC. This translates into CSAGREGFEQYF.

This chain joins TRBV7-3 and TRBJ2-6; 8 positions match TRBD1. CDR1 is SGHTA and CDR2 is FQGTGA in the germline V gene. This CDR3 has 18 residues. V gave up 6 bases and J gave up 11 bases; unmatched junction bases: 21. The DNA of the CDR3 is TGTGCCAGCAGACCAACCGGGACAGGCCGTCCTGGGGACCACGTCCTGACTTTC. This encodes CASRPTGTGRPGDHVLTF.

With respect to this clonotype: A read error may explain this, as a much larger clone is one base away. The rearrangement uses TRBV30 and TRBJ1-4; D unclear. Trimming took off 1 base at V and 7 bases at J, with 4 bases between the two ends. Germline-derived CDR1 and CDR2 are GTSNPN and SVGIG (reference sequence). There are 11 residues in the CDR3. In nucleotides, the CDR3 is TGTGCCTGGAGTGGAGGTGAAAAACTGTTTTTT. The encoded protein is CAWSGGEKLFF.

This chain connects TRBV6-5 to TRBJ2-5; 8 positions agree with TRBD2. CDR3 length: 20 residues. Per germline, CDR1 MNHEY and CDR2 SVGAGI. V was pared by 0 bases and J by 4 bases, with 19 bases of the junction left unmatched. The DNA for the CDR3 is TGTGCCAGCAGTTACTCGCCCGGATACTCGCGGGAGGAGGGGCGAGAGACCCAGTACTTC. Amino acids: CASSYSPGYSREEGRETQYF.

This clonotype was seen ten or more times. The chain uses TRBV7-9 and TRBJ2-3; 14 nucleotides agree with TRBD2. Trimming cost V 5 bases and J 5 bases; bases outside gene matches: 9. This CDR3 has 17 amino acids. The germline gives CDR1 SEHNR, CDR2 FQNEAQ (reference sequence). In nucleotides, the CDR3 is TGTGCCAGCAGCCCCACGACTAGCGGGAGGGGTGTAGATACGCAGTATTTT. The encoded protein is CASSPTTSGRGVDTQYF.

This clonotype was recorded at least ten times. The chain has TRBV30 and TRBJ2-7, with unresolved D. Trimming left V 1 base short and J 4 bases short, with 8 bases between. The CDR3 consists of 12 residues. CDR1 and CDR2 (germline): GTSNPN, SVGIG (reference sequence). This CDR3 reads CAWSADGYEQYF. CDR3 DNA: TGTGCCTGGAGTGCGGACGGATACGAGCAGTACTTC.

This clonotype occurred many times. The chain couples TRBV24-1 to TRBJ2-1, with D perhaps given as TRBD1 or TRBD2 (6 bases each). CDR1 and CDR2 (germline): KGHDR, SFDVKD. V was clipped by 4 bases and J by 9 bases, with 15 bases between them. The CDR3 is 14 residues long. The CDR3 DNA is TGTGCCACCAGTGAAGCGGGCCGGGGGCCTGAGCAGTTCTTC. This encodes CATSEAGRGPEQFF.

This clonotype was seen many times. The chain combines TRBV9 with TRBJ2-7; a possible D gene is TRBD2 (7 bases). Germline CDR1 is SGDLS and CDR2 is YYNGEE. CDR3 length: 13 residues. V lost 10 bases and J 4 bases, leaving 18 bases between the germline ends. Here the CDR3 reads CADRGGRGYEQYF. Here the CDR3 DNA reads TGTGCCGACCGTGGGGGGAGGGGGTACGAGCAGTACTTC.

As concerns this clonotype: Since a much larger clone is just one base distant, this may be a read error. The chain recombines TRBV6-6 with TRBJ2-7; tentative D call: TRBD2 (5 bases). Germline CDR1 and CDR2: MNHNY and SVGAGI (reference sequence). This CDR3 contains 13 residues. CDR3 residues: CASSHSRDYEQYF. CDR3 DNA: TGTGCCAGCAGTCACTCGAGGGACTACGAGCAGTACTTC.

With respect to this clonotype: This sequence may be a read error, since a much larger clone differs from it by one base. This rearrangement joins TRBV30 to TRBJ1-3; D is ambiguous. The germline V gene has CDR1 GTSNPN and CDR2 SVGIG (reference sequence). The CDR3 totals 13 residues. The CDR3 spells CAWGGRSGHTIYF. In DNA form, the CDR3 reads TGTGCCTGGGGAGGGCGCTCTGGACACACCATATATTTT.

On this clonotype: The junction differs from germline at one of its ends, possibly a read error. Here the CDR3 reads CASSHSNRLAGANEQYF. In nucleotides, the CDR3 is TGTGCCAGCAGTCACTCGAACCGACTAGCGGGAGCCAACGAGCAGTACTTC. The J gene is TRBJ2-7, the V gene TRBV6-5; 12 bases match TRBD2. Per germline, CDR1 MNHEY and CDR2 SVGAGI. This CDR3 has 17 amino acids.